What follows are 15 T cell receptor beta chains derived from one specimen sequenced in a study of blood T cell repertoires in COVID-19. Assay used: immunoSEQ multiplex PCR; TCRdb lists only in-frame clones, some missing. There are some 19,000 clones in the sample; approximately 80% occur only once, and roughly 5.5% lies in the top ten. Input material: peripheral blood. The receptor source for this set is a human donor in a cohort sampled during active COVID-19.

V usage is TRBV4-3 and J usage is TRBJ2-7, with D perhaps TRBD2 (7 bases). This CDR3 has 15 amino acids. V shed 0 bases and J shed 9 bases, with 18 bases lying between them. Germline CDR1 LGHNA, CDR2 YSLEER. In DNA form, the CDR3 reads TGCGCCAGCAGCCAAGATCTATCGGGGGGCTTAGCGCAGTACTTC. It yields the protein CASSQDLSGGLAQYF.

The chain carries TRBV12-3 or TRBV12-4 and TRBJ1-5; a possible D gene is TRBD1 (5 bases). V dropped 5 bases and J dropped 6 bases, with 11 bases sitting between them. This CDR3 contains 13 residues. CDR3 coding DNA: TGTGCCAGCAGTGATCAGGGAGGTCAGCCCCAGCATTTT. Its protein product is CASSDQGGQPQHF.

This clone came up once. The chain couples TRBV28 to TRBJ2-7; 7 nucleotides align to TRBD1. CDR1 and CDR2 from the germline V gene are MDHEN and SYDVKM. The CDR3 contains 15 residues. The V segment lost 7 bases and the J segment 4 bases; nucleotides outside the gene matches: 13. As DNA, the CDR3 is TGTGCCAGCATGAATCAGGGACAGAATTCGTACGAGCAGTACTTC. Protein sequence: CASMNQGQNSYEQYF. Full variable domain (rest looked up from reference TRBV28 and TRBJ2-7): DVKVTQSSRYLVKRTGEKVFLECVQDMDHENMFWYRQDPGLGLRLIYFSYDVKMKEKGDIPEGYSVSREKKERFSLILESASTNQTSMYLCASMNQGQNSYEQYFGPGTRLTVT.

In its sample, this clone was seen a few times. The CDR3 DNA reads as TGTGCCAGCAGCTTAGGCGGGGGAAAAGCTTTCTTT. It encodes CASSLGGGKAFF. The genes are TRBV7-9 and TRBJ1-1; a possible D gene is TRBD1 (5 bases). V gave up 1 base and J gave up 9 bases, with 9 bases separating them. Germline V gene data show CDR1 as SEHNR and CDR2 as FQNEAQ (reference sequence). This CDR3 spans 12 amino acids. The full variable domain, rest sourced from reference TRBV7-9 and TRBJ1-1, is DTGVSQNPRHKITKRGQNVTFRCDPISEHNRLYWYRQTLGQGPEFLTYFQNEAQLEKSRLLSDRFSAERPKGSFSTLEIQRTEQGDSAMYLCASSLGGGKAFFGQGTRLTVV.

The chain combines TRBV6-6 with TRBJ1-2, with 9 bases that match TRBD1. V trimming: 6 bases; J trimming: 8 bases; junction bases outside the gene matches: 1. The CDR3 totals 11 residues. From germline, CDR1 is MNHNY and CDR2 SVGAGI (reference sequence). CDR3 in DNA: TGTGCCAGCAGCACAGGGGGCGGCTACACCTTC. Residues: CASSTGGGYTF.

V gene TRBV7-9 combines with J gene TRBJ2-3; TRBD2 aligns across 7 bases. J lost 0 bases, V lost 6 bases, and 15 bases had no gene match. The CDR3 length is 18 residues. Looked up from germline, CDR1 is SEHNR and CDR2 is FQNEAQ (reference sequence). The CDR3 bases are TGTGCCAGCAGTTTCCCTCTGAGCGGGGAAACTAGCACAGATACGCAGTATTTT. Residues: CASSFPLSGETSTDTQYF.

The V and J genes are TRBV4-3 and TRBJ1-1; a weak D match, TRBD1 (5 bases). From germline, CDR1 is LGHNA and CDR2 YSLEER. Trimming stripped 2 bases from V and 3 bases from J, with 16 bases between. The CDR3 contains 16 residues. The DNA for the CDR3 is TGCGCCAGCAGCCAAACTGAGTTCAGGGTGGACACTGAAGCTTTCTTT. It specifies CASSQTEFRVDTEAFF.

The rearrangement uses TRBV6-2 or TRBV6-3 and TRBJ2-1; 14 nucleotides agree with TRBD2. Trimming at V came to 5 bases and at J to 8 bases, leaving 5 bases not matched to a gene. Germline V gives CDR1 MNHEY, CDR2 SVGEGT. The CDR3 spans 15 residues. As DNA, the CDR3 is TGTGCCAGCAGTACGGGACTAGCGGGAGTTCATGAGCAGTTCTTC. This sequence encodes CASSTGLAGVHEQFF.

J is TRBJ2-2 and V is TRBV6-2 or TRBV6-3, with 13 bases matching TRBD2. The ends lost 6 bases at V and 10 bases at J; junction bases unmatched: 8. CDR1 is MNHEY and CDR2 is SVGEGT in the germline V gene. CDR3 size: 15 residues. Here the CDR3 DNA reads TGTGCCAGCAGCCCCGGACTAGCGGGAGTTGAGGAGCTGTTTTTT. Protein: CASSPGLAGVEELFF.

V is TRBV2 and J is TRBJ2-2, with D perhaps matching TRBD2 (6 bases). This CDR3 comprises 14 residues. Germline CDR1 SNHLY, CDR2 FYNNEI. V lost 11 bases, J lost 1 base, and 14 bases lay in between. CDR3 sequence (DNA): TGTGCCTCCCGACGGGGGTGGAACACCGGGGAGCTGTTTTTT. Protein product: CASRRGWNTGELFF.

The V gene is TRBV12-3 or TRBV12-4, the J gene TRBJ2-3; D gene ambiguous. V was clipped by 4 bases and J by 2 bases, with 7 bases between them. The CDR3 is 13 amino acids. The chain's CDR3 is CASSSIHTDTQYF. The CDR3 DNA reads as TGTGCCAGCAGTTCTATCCACACAGATACGCAGTATTTT.

The chain has TRBV6-4 and TRBJ2-1, with 8 bases lining up with TRBD1. The CDR3 totals 14 residues. With 2 bases clipped from V and 5 bases from J, the junction kept 2 bases outside the gene matches. Germline V gene lookup returns CDR1 MRHNA and CDR2 SNTAGT. The CDR3 region has the DNA TGTGCCAGCAGTGACGGACAGGGACACAATGAGCAGTTCTTC. It is translated as CASSDGQGHNEQFF.

This clone was picked up one time. The rearrangement uses TRBV6-4 and TRBJ2-3; 7 bases agree with TRBD1. CDR3 length: 13 residues. With V trimmed by 5 bases and J by 7 bases, 6 bases remained unmatched. Germline-derived CDR1 and CDR2 are MRHNA and SNTAGT. CDR3 region: CASSPYRGNTQYF. The CDR3, as DNA: TGTGCCAGCAGTCCATACAGGGGTAATACGCAGTATTTT.

This clone has more than one count but fewer than ten. J is TRBJ2-3 and V is TRBV7-9; no clear D. Germline CDR1 is SEHNR and CDR2 is FQNEAQ (reference sequence). V dropped 5 bases and J dropped 1 base, with 7 bases sitting between them. CDR3 length: 13 amino acids. CDR3 DNA sequence: TGTGCCAGCAGCCACCGGGGCACAGATACGCAGTATTTT. Translating it yields CASSHRGTDTQYF.

This chain links TRBV7-2 with TRBJ2-7, with 10 bases identical to TRBD1. The CDR3 spans 15 residues. Trimming removed 2 bases from V and 3 bases from J; junction bases left unmatched: 4. Germline CDR1 reads SGHTA; CDR2 reads FQGNSA. Written as DNA, the CDR3 is TGTGCCAGCAGCTTACTCGGGACAGGGGTCTACGAGCAGTACTTC. It specifies CASSLLGTGVYEQYF.